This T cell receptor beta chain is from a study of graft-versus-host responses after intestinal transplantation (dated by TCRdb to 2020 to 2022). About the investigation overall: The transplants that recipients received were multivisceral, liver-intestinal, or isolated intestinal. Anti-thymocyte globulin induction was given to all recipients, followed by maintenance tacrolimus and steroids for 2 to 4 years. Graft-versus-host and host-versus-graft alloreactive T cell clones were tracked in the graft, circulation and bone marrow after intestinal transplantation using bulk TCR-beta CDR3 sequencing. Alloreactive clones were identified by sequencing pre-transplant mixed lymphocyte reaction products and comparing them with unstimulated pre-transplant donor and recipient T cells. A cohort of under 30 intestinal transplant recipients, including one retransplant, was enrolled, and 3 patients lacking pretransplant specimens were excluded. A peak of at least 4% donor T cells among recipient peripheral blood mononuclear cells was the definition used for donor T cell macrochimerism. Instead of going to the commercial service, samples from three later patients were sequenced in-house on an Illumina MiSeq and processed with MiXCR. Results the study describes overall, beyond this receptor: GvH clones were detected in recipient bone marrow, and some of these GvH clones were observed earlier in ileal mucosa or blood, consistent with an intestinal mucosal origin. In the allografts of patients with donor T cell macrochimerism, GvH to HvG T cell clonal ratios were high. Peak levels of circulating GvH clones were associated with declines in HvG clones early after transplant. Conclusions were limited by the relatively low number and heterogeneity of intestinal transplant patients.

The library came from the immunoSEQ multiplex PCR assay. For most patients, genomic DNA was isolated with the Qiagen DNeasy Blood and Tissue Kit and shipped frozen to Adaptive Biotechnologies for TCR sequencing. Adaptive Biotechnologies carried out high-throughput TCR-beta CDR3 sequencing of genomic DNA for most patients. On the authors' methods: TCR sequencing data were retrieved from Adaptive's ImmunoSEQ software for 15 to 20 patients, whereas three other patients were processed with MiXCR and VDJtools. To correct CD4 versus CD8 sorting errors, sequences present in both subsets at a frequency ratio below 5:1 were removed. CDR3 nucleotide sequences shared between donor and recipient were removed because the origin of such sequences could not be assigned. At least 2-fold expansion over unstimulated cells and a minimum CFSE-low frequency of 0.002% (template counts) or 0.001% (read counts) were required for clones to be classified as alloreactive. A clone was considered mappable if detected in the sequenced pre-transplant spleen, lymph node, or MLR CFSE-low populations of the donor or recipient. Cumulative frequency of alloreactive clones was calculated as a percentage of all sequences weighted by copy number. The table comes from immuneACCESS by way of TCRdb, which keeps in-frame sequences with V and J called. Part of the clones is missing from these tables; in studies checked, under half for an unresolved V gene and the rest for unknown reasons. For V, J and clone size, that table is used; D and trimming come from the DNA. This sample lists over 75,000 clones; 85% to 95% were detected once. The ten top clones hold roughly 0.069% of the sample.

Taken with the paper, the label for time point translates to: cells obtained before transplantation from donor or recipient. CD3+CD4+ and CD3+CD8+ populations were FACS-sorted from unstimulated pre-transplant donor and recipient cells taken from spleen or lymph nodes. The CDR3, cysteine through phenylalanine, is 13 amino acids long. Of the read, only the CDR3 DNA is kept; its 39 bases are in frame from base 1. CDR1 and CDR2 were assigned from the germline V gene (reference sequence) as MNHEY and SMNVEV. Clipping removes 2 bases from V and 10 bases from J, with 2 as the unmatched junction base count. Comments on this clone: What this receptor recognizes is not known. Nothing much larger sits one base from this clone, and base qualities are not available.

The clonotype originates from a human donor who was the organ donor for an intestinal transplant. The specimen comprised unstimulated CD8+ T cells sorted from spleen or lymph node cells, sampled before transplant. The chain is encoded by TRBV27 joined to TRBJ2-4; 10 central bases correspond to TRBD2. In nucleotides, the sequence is TGTGCCAGCAGTTTACTAGCGGGGGATATTCAGTACTTC. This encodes CASSLLAGDIQYF.